These T cell receptor beta chains were read from a single sample in a study of OX40 agonist ivuxolimab in advanced cancers. The table came from immunoSEQ multiplex PCR; TCRdb's copy has only in-frame clones and leaves some out. The table shows 60,000 or so clones, with 90% to 95% occurring only once. Material: CD4+ or CD8+ T cells sorted from blood, obtained in a trial of the OX40 agonist ivuxolimab. The origin of the receptors is an adult with an advanced solid tumor such as melanoma, head and neck, liver or kidney cancer. Both conserved end residues are part of each CDR3. Fields, in order: V gene, clone size, J gene, D gene, CDR3 protein, CDR3 DNA. D genes are given only for firm matches. Not every row has a clone size; where given, it reads once, few, many or a size class.

TRBV4-3	.	TRBJ1-6	TRBD1	CASSQATGQGSSPLHF	TGCGCCAGCAGCCAAGCGACGGGACAGGGTAGTTCACCCCTCCACTTT
TRBV27	.	TRBJ1-3	.	CASSFGGPGNTIYF	TGTGCCAGCAGTTTTGGAGGGCCCGGAAACACCATATATTTT
TRBV29-1	.	TRBJ2-3	.	CSVDGSLSTDTQYF	TGCAGCGTTGACGGTTCCCTAAGCACAGATACGCAGTATTTT
TRBV7-7	once	TRBJ2-3	.	CASSLSGGPGTDTQYF	TGTGCTAGCAGCTTGTCCGGGGGGCCCGGCACAGATACGCAGTATTTT
TRBV30	.	TRBJ2-2	TRBD2	CAWDKREGNTGELFF	TGTGCCTGGGATAAGCGGGAGGGAAACACCGGGGAGCTGTTTTTT
TRBV7-2	.	TRBJ2-7	TRBD2	CASSLGVGRELPYEQYF	TGTGCCAGCAGCCTAGGGGTGGGGCGGGAGCTCCCCTACGAGCAGTACTTC
TRBV9	.	TRBJ1-2	.	CASSVGQAGGYGYTF	TGTGCCAGCAGCGTAGGGCAGGCTGGGGGCTATGGCTACACCTTC
TRBV11-3	.	TRBJ2-2	.	CASSPDRSNTGELFF	TGTGCCAGCAGCCCGGACAGATCGAACACCGGGGAGCTGTTTTTT
TRBV13	once	TRBJ2-1	.	CASSQIPARGQFF	TGTGCCAGCAGCCAAATACCGGCCCGGGGGCAGTTCTTC
TRBV28	.	TRBJ2-3	TRBD2	CASSPTTLAGSTDTQYF	TGTGCCAGCAGTCCGACTACTTTAGCGGGAAGCACAGATACGCAGTATTTT
TRBV30	.	TRBJ2-7	.	CAWSPGVHEQYF	TGTGCCTGGAGTCCAGGGGTCCACGAGCAGTACTTC
TRBV9	.	TRBJ2-1	.	CASSVLDTLARDEQFF	TGTGCCAGCAGCGTATTGGACACCCTCGCTCGTGATGAGCAGTTCTTC
TRBV9	.	TRBJ2-3	.	CASSPSGGTDTQYF	TGTGCCAGCAGCCCGTCTGGAGGTACAGATACGCAGTATTTT
TRBV30	.	TRBJ2-2	TRBD2	CAWGLAGSYTGELFF	TGTGCCTGGGGACTAGCGGGATCGTATACCGGGGAGCTGTTTTTT
TRBV6-6	.	TRBJ1-5	.	CASSRQSGNQPQHF	TGTGCCAGCAGTCGACAGTCTGGCAATCAGCCCCAGCATTTT
TRBV19	.	TRBJ1-2	.	CASSIGGSTNYGYTF	TGTGCCAGTAGTATAGGGGGATCAACTAACTATGGCTACACCTTC
TRBV2	.	TRBJ1-2	TRBD1	CASSGTGGYGYTF	TGTGCCAGCAGCGGAACAGGGGGCTATGGCTACACCTTC
TRBV27	.	TRBJ1-1	.	CASRASAGPNTEAFF	TGTGCCAGCAGGGCCTCGGCGGGCCCGAACACTGAAGCTTTCTTT
TRBV7-9	.	TRBJ2-7	TRBD2	CASSSSPGLVYEQYF	TGTGCCAGCAGCTCCAGTCCGGGACTAGTCTACGAGCAGTACTTC
TRBV9	.	TRBJ2-3	.	CASSAGTASTDTQYF	TGTGCCAGCAGCGCCGGGACGGCCTCAACAGATACGCAGTATTTT
TRBV5-1	.	TRBJ1-2	TRBD1	CASSLDRGLNYGYTF	TGCGCCAGCAGCTTGGACAGGGGGCTTAACTATGGCTACACCTTC
TRBV5-1	few	TRBJ2-5	.	CASSSPRIDRQETQYF	TGCGCCAGCAGCTCACCCCGTATTGACAGACAAGAGACCCAGTACTTC
TRBV9	.	TRBJ2-7	TRBD2	CASSVGGTSGYEQYF	TGTGCCAGCAGCGTAGGGGGGACTAGCGGCTACGAGCAGTACTTC